This TCR beta chain was identified in a study of Tregs in tolerant kidney transplant recipients. CD4+CD25+CD127- Tregs, CD4+CD25- non-Tregs, CD4 and CD8 cells were sorted. Between the trimmed V and J ends, which lost 4 bases and 4 bases, there was a span of 10 bases. The CDR3 is made up of 13 amino acids. Germline values: CDR1 SEHNR, CDR2 FQNEAQ (reference sequence). The data were produced by immunoSEQ multiplex PCR, yet TCRdb's version contains in-frame clones alone and is incomplete. Of fewer than 65,000 clones listed, 70% to 90% are singletons. The rearrangement uses TRBV7-9 and TRBJ1-1; a weak D match, TRBD1 (6 bases). This receptor was obtained from a human donor who received a combined kidney and bone marrow transplant. Sequencing used Tregs from blood, obtained before the transplant. CDR3 protein: CASSSGGLTEAFF. For the CDR3, the DNA is TGTGCCAGCAGCTCCGGGGGGCTCACTGAAGCTTTCTTT. Combining the CDR3 with reference TRBV7-9 and TRBJ1-1 gives the whole variable domain DTGVSQNPRHKITKRGQNVTFRCDPISEHNRLYWYRQTLGQGPEFLTYFQNEAQLEKSRLLSDRFSAERPKGSFSTLEIQRTEQGDSAMYLCASSSGGLTEAFFGQGTRLTVV.